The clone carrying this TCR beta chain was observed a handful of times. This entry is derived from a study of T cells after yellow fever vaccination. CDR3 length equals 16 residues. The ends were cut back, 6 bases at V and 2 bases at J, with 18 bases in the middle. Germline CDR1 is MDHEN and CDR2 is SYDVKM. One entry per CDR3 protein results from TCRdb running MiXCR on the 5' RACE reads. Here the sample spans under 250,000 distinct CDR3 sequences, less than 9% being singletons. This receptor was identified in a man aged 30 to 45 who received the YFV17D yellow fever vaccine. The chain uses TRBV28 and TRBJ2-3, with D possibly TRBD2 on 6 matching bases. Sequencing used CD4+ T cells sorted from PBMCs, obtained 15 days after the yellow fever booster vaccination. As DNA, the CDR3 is TGTGCCAGCAGACCGGGGGTTGGGACCACCACAGATACGCAGTATTTT. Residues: CASRPGVGTTTDTQYF. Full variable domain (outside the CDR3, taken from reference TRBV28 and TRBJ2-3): DVKVTQSSRYLVKRTGEKVFLECVQDMDHENMFWYRQDPGLGLRLIYFSYDVKMKEKGDIPEGYSVSREKKERFSLILESASTNQTSMYLCASRPGVGTTTDTQYFGPGTRLTVL.